One and the same sample provided the 30 T cell receptor beta chains below, sequenced in a study of vaccination and CD4 T cells after COVID-19. Treatment here: approximately nine-day PBMC culture with coronavirus spike peptide pools or control peptides (ViraFEST assay). With the Oncomine TCR Beta short-read assay, DNA from cultured CD4+ T cells was sequenced. TCRdb redid the calling of the PCR reads with MiXCR, one entry per CDR3 protein. The repertoire holds about 25,000 distinct CDR3 sequences, with roughly 42% as singletons. Their specific antigens are unknown. The sample was CD4+ T cells from blood, cultured in vitro. These receptor sequences come from a human donor who had recovered from COVID-19.

The chain links TRBV10-3 to TRBJ2-1; D possibly corresponds to TRBD2 (6 bases). Trimming took 10 bases from V and 1 from J, leaving 14 bases between them. This CDR3 has 14 amino acids. Looked up from germline, CDR1 is ENHRY and CDR2 is SYGVKD. The CDR3 sequence is CASRRVGSYNEQFF. The CDR3 DNA follows: TGTGCCAGCAGGAGGGTGGGGTCCTACAATGAGCAGTTCTTC.

The chain links TRBV20-1 to TRBJ1-2; 8 bases are shared with TRBD1. The CDR3 is 14 amino acids. Germline CDR1 and CDR2: DFQATT and SNEGSKA (reference sequence). Trimming took 1 base from V and 5 from J; bases not matched to a gene: 6. CDR3 DNA sequence: TGCAGTGCTAGAGTTAGGGACAGGAGGTATGGCTACACCTTC. Translation: CSARVRDRRYGYTF.

The chain uses TRBV9 and TRBJ2-7; TRBD1 aligns across 7 bases. With V trimmed by 2 bases and J by 2 bases, 4 bases remained unmatched. Germline values: CDR1 SGDLS, CDR2 YYNGEE. This CDR3 contains 14 residues. CDR3 DNA: TGTGCCAGCAGCGTTACAGGACAGGCCTACGAGCAGTACTTC. Translation: CASSVTGQAYEQYF.

The chain has TRBV20-1 and TRBJ1-1, with 7 bases fitting TRBD1. The CDR3 sequence is 14 residues long. Unmatched junction bases numbered 9, after V lost 7 bases and J lost 1 base. The germline V gene has CDR1 DFQATT and CDR2 SNEGSKA (reference sequence). The CDR3 loop reads CSVPRGLGNTEAFF. CDR3 in DNA: TGCAGTGTTCCGAGGGGGCTTGGGAACACTGAAGCTTTCTTT.

This chain connects TRBV20-1 to TRBJ2-7; 8 bases fit TRBD1. The CDR3 is 15 amino acids. Losses at the gene ends were 5 bases for V and 3 bases for J; bases not matched to a gene: 12. Germline loops: CDR1 DFQATT, CDR2 SNEGSKA (reference sequence). The CDR3 bases are TGCAGTGCTCCCCCCGGGACAGGAGCCTTCTACGAGCAGTACTTC. Its protein product is CSAPPGTGAFYEQYF.

This clonotype was observed a few times. This chain uses TRBV6-5 with TRBJ1-5; unclear D gene. This CDR3 has 15 amino acids. Trimming removed 0 bases from V and 5 bases from J, with 11 bases in between. CDR1 and CDR2 (germline): MNHEY, SVGAGI. CDR3 nucleotide sequence: TGTGCCAGCAGTTACTCGAGAACTGGGCATCAGCCCCAGCATTTT. Its protein product is CASSYSRTGHQPQHF.

This clonotype came up a few times. This chain links TRBV28 with TRBJ2-7; 9 positions agree with TRBD2. The CDR3 sequence is 17 residues long. Per germline, CDR1 MDHEN and CDR2 SYDVKM. Trimming at V came to 2 bases and at J to 3 bases, leaving 11 bases not matched to a gene. CDR3 region: CASSLSSFAGGDYEQYF. The CDR3 DNA follows: TGTGCCAGCAGTTTAAGTAGTTTTGCGGGGGGGGACTACGAGCAGTACTTC.

The chain employs TRBV20-1 and TRBJ1-3; D is possibly TRBD1 (5 bases). Per germline, CDR1 DFQATT and CDR2 SNEGSKA (reference sequence). Trimming removed 0 bases from V and 4 bases from J, with 13 bases in between. The CDR3 loop spans 15 amino acids. CDR3 sequence reads: CSARDGRGGGNTIYF. CDR3 in DNA: TGCAGTGCTAGAGATGGGAGGGGAGGAGGAAACACCATATATTTT.

There are a few counts of this clonotype. DNA for the CDR3: TGTGCCAGCAGGTACTCCGGACAGAGAGATAATTCACCCCTCCACTTT. Residues: CASRYSGQRDNSPLHF. This chain joins TRBV27 and TRBJ1-6, with a possible D match to TRBD1 (6 bases). Germline V CDR1 and CDR2: MNHEY, SMNVEV (reference sequence). The V end was cut by 6 bases, the J end by 5 bases, with 17 bases between. The CDR3 is 16 residues long.

The gene calls are TRBV5-5 and TRBJ1-3, with D perhaps matching TRBD1 (6 bases). The CDR3 runs to 15 residues. V was cut by 2 bases and J by 4 bases, with 13 bases left in between. The V gene's germline CDR1 is SGHKS and CDR2 YYEKEE (reference sequence). The CDR3 coding sequence is TGTGCCAGCAGCTTCCAACAGGGAGGAGGAAACACCATATATTTT. Its protein product is CASSFQQGGGNTIYF.

This clonotype was recorded only once. The chain combines TRBV28 with TRBJ2-3; D gene unclear. V shed 4 bases and J shed 4 bases, with 9 bases lying between them. The CDR3 sequence is 13 residues long. The V gene's germline CDR1 is MDHEN and CDR2 SYDVKM. CDR3 loop: CASSSLYSDTQYF. The CDR3 bases are TGTGCCAGCAGTTCTCTTTATTCAGATACGCAGTATTTT.

The sample holds one count of this clonotype. V usage is TRBV20-1 and J usage is TRBJ1-5, with 8 bases lining up with TRBD1. V gave up 0 bases and J gave up 1 base; unmatched junction bases: 5. Germline CDR1 is DFQATT and CDR2 is SNEGSKA (reference sequence). This CDR3 spans 16 amino acids. Here the CDR3 reads CSARDGQGASNQPQHF. CDR3 DNA sequence: TGCAGTGCTAGAGATGGCCAGGGGGCAAGCAATCAGCCCCAGCATTTT.

The J gene is TRBJ1-1, the V gene TRBV7-8; D is unresolved. V was trimmed by 4 bases and J by 0 bases, leaving 21 bases between them. CDR3 length: 18 residues. Germline CDR1 SGHVS, CDR2 FQNEAQ. The CDR3 is CASSSPRRVEGMNTEAFF. The CDR3 bases are TGTGCCAGCAGCTCCCCTCGCCGGGTCGAAGGCATGAACACTGAAGCTTTCTTT.

In its sample, this clonotype ranks as medium-sized (0.01 to 0.1%). The chain links TRBV7-3 to TRBJ1-5; TRBD1 might be the D (5 bases). V lost 5 bases, J lost 3 bases, and 8 bases lay in between. The CDR3 extends over 13 amino acids. Germline loops: CDR1 SGHTA, CDR2 FQGTGA. In nucleotides, the CDR3 is TGTGCCAGCAGCCGGGGCCCCAATCAGCCCCAGCATTTT. It yields the protein CASSRGPNQPQHF.

The J gene is TRBJ2-3, the V gene TRBV20-1; 10 bases are shared with TRBD1. Germline CDR1 reads DFQATT; CDR2 reads SNEGSKA (reference sequence). J lost 5 bases, V lost 0 bases, and 5 bases had no gene match. The CDR3 spans 15 residues. The CDR3 reads CSARDPDRGKDTQYF. CDR3 nucleotide sequence: TGCAGTGCTAGAGACCCGGACAGGGGGAAAGATACGCAGTATTTT.

V gene TRBV5-1 combines with J gene TRBJ2-5; D ambiguous. Germline V gene data show CDR1 as SGHRS and CDR2 as YFSETQ. The length of the CDR3 is 14 residues. The V end was cut by 4 bases, the J end by 2 bases, with 12 bases between. CDR3 sequence reads: CASSQDGFQETQYF. CDR3 DNA: TGCGCCAGCAGCCAGGACGGCTTTCAAGAGACCCAGTACTTC.

The table lists this clonotype with a few counts. The chain has TRBV28 and TRBJ1-1; 9 bases align to TRBD1. V was pared by 6 bases and J by 7 bases, with 6 bases of the junction left unmatched. Germline CDR1 is MDHEN and CDR2 is SYDVKM. CDR3 size: 13 residues. The CDR3 DNA reads TGTGCCAGCAGAGTACAGGGGGCTTTTGAAGCTTTCTTT. Translating gives CASRVQGAFEAFF.

This clonotype was detected only a few times. This rearrangement joins TRBV27 to TRBJ1-1, with TRBD1 identical over 7 bases. The CDR3 is made up of 16 amino acids. After removal of 8 bases from V and 5 bases from J, the junction contained 17 bases not matched to a gene. Looked up from germline, CDR1 is MNHEY and CDR2 is SMNVEV (reference sequence). The chain's CDR3 is CASATGVSWAWTEAFF. The DNA for the CDR3 is TGTGCCAGCGCCACAGGGGTCTCCTGGGCTTGGACTGAAGCTTTCTTT.

This clonotype was seen only a few times. The chain recombines TRBV20-1 with TRBJ2-3, with 10 bases aligning to TRBD2. After removal of 1 base from V and 1 base from J, the junction contained 5 bases not matched to a gene. The CDR3 is 16 amino acids. Germline CDR1 reads DFQATT; CDR2 reads SNEGSKA (reference sequence). CDR3 in DNA: TGCAGTGCTAGAGCCCTAGCGGGAGTTGGCACAGATACGCAGTATTTT. It specifies CSARALAGVGTDTQYF.

V gene TRBV11-3 combines with J gene TRBJ1-6, with a possible D match to TRBD1 (6 bases). V lost 8 bases and J lost 6, with 20 bases in between. CDR3 size: 16 residues. Germline CDR1 SGHNT, CDR2 YENEEA. CDR3 amino acids: CASAPGVGGGNSPLHF. CDR3 in DNA: TGTGCCAGCGCCCCGGGGGTAGGGGGTGGTAATTCACCCCTCCACTTT. The whole variable domain, remainder taken from reference TRBV11-3 and TRBJ1-6, is EAGVVQSPRYKIIEKKQPVAFWCNPISGHNTLYWYLQNLGQGPELLIRYENEEAVDDSQLPKDRFSAERLKGVDSTLKIQPAELGDSAVYLCASAPGVGGGNSPLHFGNGTRLTVT.

This clonotype was recorded a few times. The CDR3 DNA sequence: TGTGCCAGTAGCCCTGGACTAGCGGGGGGGCGGCCGGAGACCCAGTACTTC. Residues: CASSPGLAGGRPETQYF. This chain joins TRBV19 and TRBJ2-5; 15 bases line up with TRBD2. Per germline, CDR1 LNHDA and CDR2 SQIVND (reference sequence). There are 17 residues in the CDR3. The V segment lost 6 bases and the J segment 5 bases; nucleotides outside the gene matches: 10. Variable domain in full (rest from reference TRBV19 and TRBJ2-5): DGGITQSPKYLFRKEGQNVTLSCEQNLNHDAMYWYRQDPGQGLRLIYYSQIVNDFQKGDIAEGYSVSREKKESFPLTVTSAQKNPTAFYLCASSPGLAGGRPETQYFGPGTRLLVL.

In its sample, this clonotype ranks as medium-sized. The chain uses TRBV6-1 and TRBJ2-3; 15 bases fit TRBD2. Germline V gene sequence: CDR1 MNHNS, CDR2 SASEGT. The CDR3 runs to 19 residues. After removal of 6 bases from V and 0 bases from J, the junction contained 10 bases not matched to a gene. Here the CDR3 DNA reads TGTGCCAGCAGCCGAACGGGACTAGCGGGGGGAGGGAGCACAGATACGCAGTATTTT. It is translated as CASSRTGLAGGGSTDTQYF.

The chain has TRBV19 and TRBJ2-7; 9 positions agree with TRBD1. The CDR3 has 16 amino acids. V was pared by 4 bases and J by 4 bases, with 11 bases of the junction left unmatched. Germline loops: CDR1 LNHDA, CDR2 SQIVND (reference sequence). CDR3 nucleotides: TGTGCCAGTAGTACCCGCATGAGGACAGGGGAATACGAGCAGTACTTC. It is translated as CASSTRMRTGEYEQYF.

This rearrangement joins TRBV6-1 to TRBJ2-7; D is uncertain. Germline lookup yields CDR1 MNHNS and CDR2 SASEGT. The CDR3 consists of 12 residues. Trimming took 10 bases from V and 1 from J, leaving 11 bases between them. The CDR3 is CATNDRSYEQYF. The CDR3 coding sequence is TGTGCCACCAACGACCGGTCCTACGAGCAGTACTTC.

This CDR3 reads CASSFLQGRTYEQYF. CDR3 nucleotide sequence: TGTGCCAGCAGCTTTCTACAGGGGAGAACCTACGAGCAGTACTTC. J is TRBJ2-7 and V is TRBV7-9; 7 nucleotides align to TRBD1. CDR1 is SEHNR and CDR2 is FQNEAQ in the germline V gene (reference sequence). J lost 2 bases, V lost 3 bases, and 7 bases had no gene match. This CDR3 is 15 amino acids long.

This clonotype has just a few counts. The rearrangement uses TRBV6-1 and TRBJ1-5; the match to TRBD1 covers 8 bases. V shed 6 bases, J shed 7 bases, and the junction held 8 bases outside the gene matches. The CDR3 has 14 residues. Per the germline V gene, CDR1 is MNHNS and CDR2 is SASEGT. The CDR3 sequence is CASRWTGRDQPQHF. CDR3 nucleotide sequence: TGTGCCAGCAGATGGACAGGGAGAGACCAGCCCCAGCATTTT.

This clonotype was recorded only once. V and J are TRBV7-3 and TRBJ2-3; unclear D gene. Trimming stripped 3 bases from V and 5 bases from J, with 12 bases between. The germline gives CDR1 SGHTA, CDR2 FQGTGA. CDR3 size: 14 residues. The CDR3 DNA follows: TGTGCCAGCAGCTTGGTAAACGGAAAAGATACGCAGTATTTT. Its protein product is CASSLVNGKDTQYF.

This clonotype was seen more than once but under ten times. The rearrangement links TRBV6-1 to TRBJ2-2, with 12 bases fitting TRBD1. This CDR3 comprises 14 residues. The germline V gene encodes CDR1 MNHNS and CDR2 SASEGT. The trim removed 8 bases at V and 7 bases at J, leaving 5 bases unmatched. This chain's CDR3 is CASWDRGRFGELFF. The CDR3 DNA reads as TGTGCCAGCTGGGACAGGGGGCGCTTCGGGGAGCTGTTTTTT.

This clonotype has a handful of counts. The chain links TRBV11-1 to TRBJ2-1; 9 nucleotides agree with TRBD2. With 3 bases clipped from V and 2 bases from J, the junction kept 2 bases outside the gene matches. CDR3 length: 15 residues. Germline assignment: CDR1 SGHAT and CDR2 FQDESV (reference sequence). The CDR3 loop is CASSFSGGPYNEQFF. CDR3 coding DNA: TGTGCCAGCAGCTTTAGCGGGGGCCCCTACAATGAGCAGTTCTTC.

The CDR3 here is CATSRGSERLNEQFF. The CDR3 bases are TGTGCCACCAGCAGAGGGTCAGAGCGGTTAAATGAGCAGTTCTTC. The gene calls are TRBV15 and TRBJ2-1; a possible D gene is TRBD2 (5 bases). This CDR3 has 15 amino acids. Germline loops: CDR1 LNHNV, CDR2 YYDKDF (reference sequence). Trimming took off 1 base at V and 7 bases at J, with 14 bases between the two ends.